This TCR beta chain was sequenced during a study of vaccination and CD4 T cells after COVID-19. With respect to this clonotype: Its antigen remains unknown.

Treatment indicated: roughly nine-day PBMC culture with coronavirus spike peptide pools or control peptides (ViraFEST assay). With peptide pools, ViraFEST first expanded antigen-specific T cells and afterwards sequenced their TCRs. Points from the study as a whole: The median number of SARS-CoV-2-reactive clonotypes increased from roughly 22 to 38, a change that did not reach significance. A median roughly 86% of convalescent patients' SARS-CoV-2-reactive clones emerged only after vaccination.

Sequence data for DNA of cultured CD4+ T cells were generated by the Oncomine TCR Beta short-read assay. From CD4+ T cells that had been cultured, genomic DNA was extracted. TCRdb independently ran MiXCR on the PCR reads; one entry per CDR3 protein. The data hold about 20,000 distinct CDR3 sequences, with about 32% observed a single time. This clonotype was sampled from a human donor with COVID-19. The sequenced sample was cultured CD4+ T cells from blood.

The CDR3 loop is CASSLLEGQETQYF. CDR3 bases: TGTGCCAGCAGCTTACTAGAAGGCCAAGAGACCCAGTACTTC. The chain combines TRBV7-6 with TRBJ2-5; D gene ambiguous. Germline-derived CDR1 and CDR2 are SGHVS and FNYEAQ. This CDR3 region has 14 residues. Deletions cut 2 bases from V and 1 base from J, with 8 bases between.